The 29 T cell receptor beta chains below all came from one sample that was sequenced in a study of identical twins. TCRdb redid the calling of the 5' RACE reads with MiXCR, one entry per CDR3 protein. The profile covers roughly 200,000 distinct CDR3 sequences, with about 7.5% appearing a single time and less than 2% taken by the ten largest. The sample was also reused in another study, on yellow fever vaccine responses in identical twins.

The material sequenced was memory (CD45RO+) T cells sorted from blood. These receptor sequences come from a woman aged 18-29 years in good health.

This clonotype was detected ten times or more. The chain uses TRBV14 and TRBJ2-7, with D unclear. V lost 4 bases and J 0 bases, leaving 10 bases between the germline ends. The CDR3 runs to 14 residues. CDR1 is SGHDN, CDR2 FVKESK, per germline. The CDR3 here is CASSRLENSYEQYF. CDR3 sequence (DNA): TGTGCCAGCAGCCGTCTGGAGAACTCCTACGAGCAGTACTTC.

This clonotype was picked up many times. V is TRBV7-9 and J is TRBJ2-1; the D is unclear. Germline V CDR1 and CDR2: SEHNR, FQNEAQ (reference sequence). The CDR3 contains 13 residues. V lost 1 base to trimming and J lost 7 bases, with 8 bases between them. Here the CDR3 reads CASSLEGVNEQFF. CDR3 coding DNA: TGTGCCAGCAGCTTAGAGGGCGTTAATGAGCAGTTCTTC.

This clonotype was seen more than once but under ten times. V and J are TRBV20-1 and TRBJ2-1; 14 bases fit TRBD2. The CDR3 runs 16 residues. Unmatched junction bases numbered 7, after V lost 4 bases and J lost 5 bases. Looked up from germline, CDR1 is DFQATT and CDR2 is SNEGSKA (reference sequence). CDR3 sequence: CSAMRTSGGTHNEQFF. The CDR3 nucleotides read TGCAGTGCTATGCGGACTAGCGGGGGGACCCACAATGAGCAGTTCTTC.

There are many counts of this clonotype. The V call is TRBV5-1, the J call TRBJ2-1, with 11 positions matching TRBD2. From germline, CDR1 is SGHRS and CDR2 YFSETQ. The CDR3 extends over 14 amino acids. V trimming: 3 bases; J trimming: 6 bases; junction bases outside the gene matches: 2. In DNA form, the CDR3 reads TGCGCCAGCAGCTCGGGACTAGCGGTCAATGAGCAGTTCTTC. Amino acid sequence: CASSSGLAVNEQFF.

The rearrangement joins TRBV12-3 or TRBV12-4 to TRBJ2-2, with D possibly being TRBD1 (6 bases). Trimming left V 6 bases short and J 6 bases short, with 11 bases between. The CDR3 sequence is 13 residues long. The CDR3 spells CASSLDRSGELFF. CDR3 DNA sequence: TGTGCCAGCAGCTTGGACAGATCCGGGGAGCTGTTTTTT.

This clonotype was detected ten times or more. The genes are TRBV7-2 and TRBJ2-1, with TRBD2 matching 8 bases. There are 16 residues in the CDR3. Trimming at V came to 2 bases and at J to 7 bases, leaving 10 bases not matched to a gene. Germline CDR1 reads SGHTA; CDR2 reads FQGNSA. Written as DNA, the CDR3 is TGTGCCAGCAGCTTATTTGCGGGGGGCCTTGGGAATGAGCAGTTCTTC. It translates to CASSLFAGGLGNEQFF.

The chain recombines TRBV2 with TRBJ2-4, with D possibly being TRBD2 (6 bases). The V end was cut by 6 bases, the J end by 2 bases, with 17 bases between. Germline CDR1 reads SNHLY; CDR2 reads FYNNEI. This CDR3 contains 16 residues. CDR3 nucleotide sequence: TGTGCCAGCAGCCCTCCCAGGGACTCAACCAAAAACATTCAGTACTTC. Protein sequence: CASSPPRDSTKNIQYF. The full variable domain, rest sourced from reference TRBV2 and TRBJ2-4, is EPEVTQTPSHQVTQMGQEVILRCVPISNHLYFYWYRQILGQKVEFLVSFYNNEISEKSEIFDDQFSVERPDGSNFTLKIRSTKLEDSAMYFCASSPPRDSTKNIQYFGAGTRLSVL.

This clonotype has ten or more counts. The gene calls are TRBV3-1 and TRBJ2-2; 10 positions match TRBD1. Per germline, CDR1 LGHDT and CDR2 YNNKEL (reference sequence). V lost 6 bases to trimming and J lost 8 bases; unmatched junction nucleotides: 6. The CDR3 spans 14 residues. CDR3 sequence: CASSPGTGAGELFF. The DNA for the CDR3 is TGTGCCAGCAGTCCCGGGACAGGGGCTGGGGAGCTGTTTTTT. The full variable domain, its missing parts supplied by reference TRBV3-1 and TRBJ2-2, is DTAVSQTPKYLVTQMGNDKSIKCEQNLGHDTMYWYKQDSKKFLKIMFSYNNKELIINETVPNRFSPKSPDKAHLNLHINSLELGDSAVYFCASSPGTGAGELFFGEGSRLTVL.

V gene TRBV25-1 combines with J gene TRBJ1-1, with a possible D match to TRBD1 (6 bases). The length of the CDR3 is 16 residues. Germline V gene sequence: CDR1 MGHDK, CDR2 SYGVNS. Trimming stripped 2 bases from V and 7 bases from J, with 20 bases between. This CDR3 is CASSEAPHTGSGEAFF. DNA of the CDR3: TGTGCCAGCAGTGAAGCCCCCCACACAGGGTCAGGTGAAGCTTTCTTT.

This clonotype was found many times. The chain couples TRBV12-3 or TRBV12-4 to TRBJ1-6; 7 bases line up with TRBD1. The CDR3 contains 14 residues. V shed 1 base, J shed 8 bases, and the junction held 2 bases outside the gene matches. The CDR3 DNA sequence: TGTGCCAGCAGTTTAGGACAGGGCGATTCACCCCTCCACTTT. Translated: CASSLGQGDSPLHF.

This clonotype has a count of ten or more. The CDR3 spells CSVGDRHAYNEQFF. CDR3 in DNA: TGCAGCGTTGGGGACAGGCACGCCTACAATGAGCAGTTCTTC. The rearrangement joins TRBV29-1 to TRBJ2-1; 8 nucleotides line up with TRBD1. The V and J ends lost 4 bases and 2 bases, in that order; junction bases with no gene match: 4. CDR1 SQVTM and CDR2 ANQGSEA come from the germline V gene. This CDR3 contains 14 residues.

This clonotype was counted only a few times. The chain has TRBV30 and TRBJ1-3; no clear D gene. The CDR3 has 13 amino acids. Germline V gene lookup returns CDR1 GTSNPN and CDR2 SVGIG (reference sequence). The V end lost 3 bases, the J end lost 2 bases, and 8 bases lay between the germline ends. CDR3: CAWSGTPGNTIYF. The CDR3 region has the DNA TGTGCCTGGAGCGGTACCCCTGGAAACACCATATATTTT.

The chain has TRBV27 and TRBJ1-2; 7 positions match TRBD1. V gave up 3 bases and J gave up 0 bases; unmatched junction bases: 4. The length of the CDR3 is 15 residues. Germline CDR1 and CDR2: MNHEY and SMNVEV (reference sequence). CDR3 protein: CASSFDREANYGYTF. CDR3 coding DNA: TGTGCCAGCAGTTTCGACAGGGAAGCTAACTATGGCTACACCTTC.

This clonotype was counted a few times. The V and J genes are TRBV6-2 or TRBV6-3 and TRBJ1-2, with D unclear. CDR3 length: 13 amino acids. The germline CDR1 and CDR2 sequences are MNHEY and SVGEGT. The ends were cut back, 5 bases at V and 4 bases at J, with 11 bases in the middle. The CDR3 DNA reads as TGTGCCAGCAGTCCCGGAGGGCCCTATGGCTACACCTTC. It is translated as CASSPGGPYGYTF.

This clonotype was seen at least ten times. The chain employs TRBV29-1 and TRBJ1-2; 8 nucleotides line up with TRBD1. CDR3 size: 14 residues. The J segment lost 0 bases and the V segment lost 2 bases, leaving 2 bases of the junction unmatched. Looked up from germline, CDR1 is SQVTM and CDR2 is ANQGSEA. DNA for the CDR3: TGCAGCGTTGAAATACAGGGGGCTAACTATGGCTACACCTTC. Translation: CSVEIQGANYGYTF.

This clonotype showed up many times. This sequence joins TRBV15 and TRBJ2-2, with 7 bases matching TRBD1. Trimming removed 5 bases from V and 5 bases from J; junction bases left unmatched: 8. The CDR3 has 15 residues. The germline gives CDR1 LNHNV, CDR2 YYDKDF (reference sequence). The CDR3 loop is CATSRRDSRTGELFF. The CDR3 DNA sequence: TGTGCCACCAGCCGCCGGGACAGTAGGACCGGGGAGCTGTTTTTT.

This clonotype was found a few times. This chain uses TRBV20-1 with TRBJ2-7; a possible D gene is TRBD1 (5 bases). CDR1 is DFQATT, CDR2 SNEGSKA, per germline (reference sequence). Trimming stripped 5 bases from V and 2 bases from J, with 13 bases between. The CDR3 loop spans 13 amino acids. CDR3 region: CSADRDRTYEQYF. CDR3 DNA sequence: TGCAGTGCTGACCGAGACAGAACCTACGAGCAGTACTTC.

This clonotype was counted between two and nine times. CDR3 coding DNA: TGTGCCAGCAGTCCAAATTCAGGAGTGAACACTGAAGCTTTCTTT. Its translation: CASSPNSGVNTEAFF. This sequence joins TRBV27 and TRBJ1-1; D ambiguous. Deletions cut 5 bases from V and 0 bases from J, with 13 bases between. The germline V gene has CDR1 MNHEY and CDR2 SMNVEV (reference sequence). This CDR3 is 15 amino acids long.

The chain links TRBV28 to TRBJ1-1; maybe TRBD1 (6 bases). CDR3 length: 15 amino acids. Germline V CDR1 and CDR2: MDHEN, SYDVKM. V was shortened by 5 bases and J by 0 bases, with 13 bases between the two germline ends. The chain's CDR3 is CASSPPGTLNTEAFF. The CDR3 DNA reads TGTGCCAGCAGTCCACCTGGGACACTGAACACTGAAGCTTTCTTT.

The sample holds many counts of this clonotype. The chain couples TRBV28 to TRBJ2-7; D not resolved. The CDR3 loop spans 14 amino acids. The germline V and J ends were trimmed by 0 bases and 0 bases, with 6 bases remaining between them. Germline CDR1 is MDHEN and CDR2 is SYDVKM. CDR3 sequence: CASSLWDGSYEQYF. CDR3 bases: TGTGCCAGCAGTTTATGGGACGGCTCCTACGAGCAGTACTTC. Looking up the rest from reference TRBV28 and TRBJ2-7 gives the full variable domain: DVKVTQSSRYLVKRTGEKVFLECVQDMDHENMFWYRQDPGLGLRLIYFSYDVKMKEKGDIPEGYSVSREKKERFSLILESASTNQTSMYLCASSLWDGSYEQYFGPGTRLTVT.

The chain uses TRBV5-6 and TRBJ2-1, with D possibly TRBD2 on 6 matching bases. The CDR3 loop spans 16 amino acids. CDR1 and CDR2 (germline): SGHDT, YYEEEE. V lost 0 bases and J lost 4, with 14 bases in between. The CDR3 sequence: CASSLVLRGGYNEQFF. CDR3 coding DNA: TGTGCCAGCAGCTTGGTCCTCCGGGGAGGTTACAATGAGCAGTTCTTC.

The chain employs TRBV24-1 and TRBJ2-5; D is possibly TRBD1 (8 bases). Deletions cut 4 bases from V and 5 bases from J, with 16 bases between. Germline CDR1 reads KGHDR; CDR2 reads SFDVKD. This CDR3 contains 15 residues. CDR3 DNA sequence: TGTGCCACCAGTGACCCTGGACAGGGAGGGGAGACCCAGTACTTC. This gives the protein CATSDPGQGGETQYF.

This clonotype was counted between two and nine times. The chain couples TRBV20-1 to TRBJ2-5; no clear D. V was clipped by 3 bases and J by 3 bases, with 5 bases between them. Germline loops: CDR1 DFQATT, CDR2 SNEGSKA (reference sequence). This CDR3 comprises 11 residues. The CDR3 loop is CSASMEETQYF. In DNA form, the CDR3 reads TGCAGTGCTAGCATGGAAGAGACCCAGTACTTC.

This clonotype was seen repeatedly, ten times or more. This CDR3 is CASSLDRADTQYF. In DNA, the CDR3 is TGTGCCAGCAGCTTAGACAGGGCAGATACGCAGTATTTT. The V gene is TRBV7-2, the J gene TRBJ2-3; maybe TRBD1 (6 bases). The length of the CDR3 is 13 residues. V shed 1 base and J shed 4 bases, with 6 bases lying between them. Germline assignment: CDR1 SGHTA and CDR2 FQGNSA.

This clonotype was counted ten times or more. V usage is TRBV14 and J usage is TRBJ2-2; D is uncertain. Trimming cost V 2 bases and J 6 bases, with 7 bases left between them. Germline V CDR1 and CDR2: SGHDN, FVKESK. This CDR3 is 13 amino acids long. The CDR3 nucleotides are TGTGCCAGCAGCCAACAGGTCGCCGGGGAGCTGTTTTTT. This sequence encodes CASSQQVAGELFF.

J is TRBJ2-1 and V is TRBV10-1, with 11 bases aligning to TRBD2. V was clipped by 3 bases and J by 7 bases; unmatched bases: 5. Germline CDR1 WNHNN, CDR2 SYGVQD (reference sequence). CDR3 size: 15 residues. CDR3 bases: TGCGCCAGCAGTGACCCCGGGACTAGCGGTAATGAGCAGTTCTTC. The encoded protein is CASSDPGTSGNEQFF.

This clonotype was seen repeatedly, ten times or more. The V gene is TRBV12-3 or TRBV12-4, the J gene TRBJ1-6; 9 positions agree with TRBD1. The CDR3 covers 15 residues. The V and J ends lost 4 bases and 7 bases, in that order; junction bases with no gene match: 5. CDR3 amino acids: CASSSPTGGNSPLHF. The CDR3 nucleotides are TGTGCCAGCAGTTCCCCGACAGGGGGAAATTCACCCCTCCACTTT.

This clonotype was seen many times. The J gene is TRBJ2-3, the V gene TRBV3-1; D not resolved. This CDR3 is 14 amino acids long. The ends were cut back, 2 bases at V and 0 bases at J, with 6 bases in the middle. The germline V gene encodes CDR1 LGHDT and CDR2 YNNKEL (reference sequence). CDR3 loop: CASSQQPSTDTQYF. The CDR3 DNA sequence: TGTGCCAGCAGCCAACAACCTAGCACAGATACGCAGTATTTT.

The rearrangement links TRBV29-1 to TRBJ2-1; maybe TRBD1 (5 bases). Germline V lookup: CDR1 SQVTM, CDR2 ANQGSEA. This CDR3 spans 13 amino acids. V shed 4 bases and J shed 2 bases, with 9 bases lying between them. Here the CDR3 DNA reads TGCAGCGTTGTAAAGGGGACCTACAATGAGCAGTTCTTC. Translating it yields CSVVKGTYNEQFF.